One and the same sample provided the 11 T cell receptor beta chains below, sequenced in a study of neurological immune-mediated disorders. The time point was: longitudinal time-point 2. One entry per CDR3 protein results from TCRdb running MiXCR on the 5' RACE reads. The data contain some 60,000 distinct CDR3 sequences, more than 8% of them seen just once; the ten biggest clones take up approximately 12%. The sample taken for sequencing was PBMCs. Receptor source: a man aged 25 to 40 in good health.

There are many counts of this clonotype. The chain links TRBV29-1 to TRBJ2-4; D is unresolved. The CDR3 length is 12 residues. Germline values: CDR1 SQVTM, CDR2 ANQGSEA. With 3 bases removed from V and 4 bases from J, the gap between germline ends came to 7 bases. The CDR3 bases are TGCAGCGTTGAGGGCCAGAAAAACATTCAGTACTTC. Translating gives CSVEGQKNIQYF.

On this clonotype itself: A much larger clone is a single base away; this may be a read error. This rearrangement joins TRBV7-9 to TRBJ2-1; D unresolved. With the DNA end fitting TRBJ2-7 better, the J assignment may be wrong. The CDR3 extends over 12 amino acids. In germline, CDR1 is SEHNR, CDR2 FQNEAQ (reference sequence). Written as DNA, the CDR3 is TGTGCCAGCAGCCCCCCGGTGGGGGAGCAGTACTTC. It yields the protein CASSPPVGEQYF.

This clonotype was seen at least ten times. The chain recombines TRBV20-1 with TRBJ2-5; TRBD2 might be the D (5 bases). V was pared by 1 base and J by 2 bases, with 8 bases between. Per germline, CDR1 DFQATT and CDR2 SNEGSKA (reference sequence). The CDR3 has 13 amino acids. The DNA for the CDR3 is TGCAGTGCTAGAGTAACGGGGCAAGAGACCCAGTACTTC. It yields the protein CSARVTGQETQYF.

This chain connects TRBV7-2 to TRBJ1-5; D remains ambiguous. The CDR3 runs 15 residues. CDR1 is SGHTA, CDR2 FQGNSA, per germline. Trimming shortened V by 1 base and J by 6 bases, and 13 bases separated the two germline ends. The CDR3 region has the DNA TGTGCCAGCAGCTTAGGGGATGTGGAGGGTCAGCCCCAGCATTTT. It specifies CASSLGDVEGQPQHF.

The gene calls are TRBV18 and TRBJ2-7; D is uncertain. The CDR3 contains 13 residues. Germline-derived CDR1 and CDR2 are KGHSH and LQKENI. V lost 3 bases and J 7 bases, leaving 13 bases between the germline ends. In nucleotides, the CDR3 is TGTGCCAGCTCACCCTCGGGCCCTCGGGAGCAGTACTTC. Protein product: CASSPSGPREQYF.

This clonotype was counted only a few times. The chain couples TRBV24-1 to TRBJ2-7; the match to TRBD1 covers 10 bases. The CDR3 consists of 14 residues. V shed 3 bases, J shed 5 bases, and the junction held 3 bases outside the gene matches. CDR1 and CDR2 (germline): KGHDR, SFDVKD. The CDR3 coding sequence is TGTGCCACCAGTGATCTGACAGGGGGCAACGAGCAGTACTTC. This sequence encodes CATSDLTGGNEQYF.

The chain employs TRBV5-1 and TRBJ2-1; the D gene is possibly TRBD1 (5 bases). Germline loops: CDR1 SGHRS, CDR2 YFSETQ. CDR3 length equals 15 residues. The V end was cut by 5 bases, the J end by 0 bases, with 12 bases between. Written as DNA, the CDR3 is TGCGCCAGCAGACTTACAGGTACCTCCTACAATGAGCAGTTCTTC. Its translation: CASRLTGTSYNEQFF.

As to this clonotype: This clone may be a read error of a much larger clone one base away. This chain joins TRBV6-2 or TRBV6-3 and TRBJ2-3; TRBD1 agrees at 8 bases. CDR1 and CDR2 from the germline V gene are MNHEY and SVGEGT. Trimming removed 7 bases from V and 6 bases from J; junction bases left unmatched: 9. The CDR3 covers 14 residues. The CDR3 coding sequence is TGTGCCAGCAATCAGGACAGGGTGGATGATACGCAGTATTTT. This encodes CASNQDRVDDTQYF.

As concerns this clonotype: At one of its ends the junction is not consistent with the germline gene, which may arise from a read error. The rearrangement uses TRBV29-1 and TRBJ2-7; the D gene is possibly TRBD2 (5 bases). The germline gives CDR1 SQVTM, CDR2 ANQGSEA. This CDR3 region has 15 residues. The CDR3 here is CSVDGLAADSYEKYF. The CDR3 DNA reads TGCAGCGTTGACGGTCTAGCCGCTGACTCCTACGAGAAGTACTTC.

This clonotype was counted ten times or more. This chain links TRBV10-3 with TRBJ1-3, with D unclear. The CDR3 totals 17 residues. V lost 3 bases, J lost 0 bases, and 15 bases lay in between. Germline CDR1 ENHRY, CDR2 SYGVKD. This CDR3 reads CAISDLYVVPSGNTIYF. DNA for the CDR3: TGTGCCATCAGTGACCTTTACGTAGTCCCCTCTGGAAACACCATATATTTT.

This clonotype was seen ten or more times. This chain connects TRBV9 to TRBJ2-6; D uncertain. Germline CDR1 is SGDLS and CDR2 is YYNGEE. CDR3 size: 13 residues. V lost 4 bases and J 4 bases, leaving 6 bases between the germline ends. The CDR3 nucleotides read TGTGCCAGCAGCACCGGGGGGGCCAACGTCCTGACTTTC. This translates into CASSTGGANVLTF.